These 3 T cell receptor beta chains were all obtained from the same sample, sequenced in a study of cytomegalovirus exposure and HLA in healthy donors. PCR was performed using 60 Vbeta and 13 Jbeta primers. Profiled with immunoSEQ multiplex PCR; TCRdb holds only in-frame clones, not every one. Of around 130,000 clones listed, around 78% are singletons. The sequencing sample was made of PBMCs. Source of these receptors: a woman aged 50 to 60 in good health and CMV-seronegative.

This sequence joins TRBV29-1 and TRBJ1-1, with 9 positions matching TRBD1. CDR3 size: 14 residues. After removal of 7 bases from V and 4 bases from J, the junction contained 10 bases not matched to a gene. Per the germline V gene, CDR1 is SQVTM and CDR2 is ANQGSEA. CDR3 in amino acids: CSARQGQGSTEAFF. The CDR3 DNA reads TGCAGCGCCCGTCAAGGACAGGGGTCCACTGAAGCTTTCTTT.

There are a few counts of this clone. This chain connects TRBV19 to TRBJ1-5, with D perhaps matching TRBD1 (5 bases). Germline V gives CDR1 LNHDA, CDR2 SQIVND (reference sequence). The CDR3 is made up of 12 amino acids. V was shortened by 3 bases and J by 6 bases, with 6 bases between the two germline ends. CDR3 region: CASSITGQPQHF. The CDR3 bases are TGTGCCAGTAGTATTACAGGTCAGCCCCAGCATTTT.

The CDR3 DNA follows: TGTGCCAGCAGCGAGCAGGGGCGATCGGGCACTGAAGCTTTCTTT. Translated: CASSEQGRSGTEAFF. This chain connects TRBV7-9 to TRBJ1-1; a possible D gene is TRBD1 (6 bases). This CDR3 spans 15 amino acids. The germline CDR1 and CDR2 sequences are SEHNR and FQNEAQ (reference sequence). V was clipped by 5 bases and J by 4 bases, with 17 bases between them.